This TCR beta chain came from a study of blood T cell repertoires in COVID-19. At the level of the study: PBMCs, B-cell-depleted T cells, or T cells were the source of the cDNA or gDNA that made up the material.

Looked up from germline, CDR1 is LNHNV and CDR2 is YYDKDF (reference sequence). The CDR3 is made up of 14 amino acids. V was clipped by 4 bases and J by 6 bases; unmatched bases: 6. Clones were read by immunoSEQ multiplex PCR, and TCRdb kept only the in-frame ones, dropping some. The sample consists of about 67,000 clones, about 84% of them appearing once. The sequence was obtained from a human donor in a cohort sampled during active COVID-19. Sample: peripheral blood. The rearrangement joins TRBV15 to TRBJ1-5; 7 bases line up with TRBD1. DNA for the CDR3: TGTGCCACCAGCAACGCCCGACAGGGTCAGCCCCAGCATTTT. It specifies CATSNARQGQPQHF.